The T cell receptor beta chain under discussion was sequenced for a study of graft-versus-host responses after intestinal transplantation. Points on this clone: What it binds is unknown.

Generated by immunoSEQ multiplex PCR, the TCRdb table keeps only in-frame clones and is missing some. This table has 80,000 to 100,000 clones, roughly four fifths appearing once. The sequence derives from a human donor who received an intestinal transplant. The source material was unstimulated CD8+ T cells sorted from spleen or lymph node cells, sampled before intestinal transplant.

This CDR3 is CASSQDMAYEQYF. CDR3 in DNA: TGCGCCAGCAGCCAAGATATGGCCTACGAGCAGTACTTC. V gene TRBV4-1 combines with J gene TRBJ2-7, with no clear D. Between the trimmed V and J ends, which lost 0 bases and 2 bases, there was a span of 5 bases. CDR3 length: 13 residues. The germline CDR1 and CDR2 sequences are MGHRA and YSYEKL.